Listed below are T cell receptor beta chains from one sample, sequenced in a study of cytomegalovirus exposure and HLA in healthy donors. Produced via immunoSEQ multiplex PCR; TCRdb's table is partial and in-frame only. This sample has about 200,000 clones, with about 90% found just once. Sequenced input: PBMCs. Source of these receptors: a man aged 25 to 40 in good health and CMV-seronegative. CDR3s include the opening cysteine and the closing phenylalanine or tryptophan. Fields, in order: J gene, clone size, V gene, D gene, CDR3 DNA, CDR3 protein. The D gene is left open where the match is weak. Not every row has a clone size; where given, it reads once, few, many or a size class.

>TRBJ1-5|few|TRBV4-1|-
TGTGCCAGCAGCCAAGGACCCACCGGGAGCAATCAGCCCCAGCATTTT
CASSQGPTGSNQPQHF
>TRBJ2-6|-|TRBV4-2|-
TGTGCCAGCAGCCGCCGGTTTATCTCTGGGGCCAACGGCCTGACTTTC
CASSRRFISGANGLTF
>TRBJ2-7|-|TRBV9|-
TGTGCCAGCAGCGTAGCGGCGGGCCACTCCTACGAGCAGTACTTC
CASSVAAGHSYEQYF
>TRBJ1-1|-|TRBV5-6|-
TGTGCCAGCAGCTTTTCTCTTTTGGCCAACACTGAAGCTTTCTTT
CASSFSLLANTEAFF
>TRBJ2-5|-|TRBV30|TRBD2
TGTGCCTGGAGTCCCTGGACTAGCGGGGAAGAGACCCAGTACTTC
CAWSPWTSGEETQYF
>TRBJ2-3|-|TRBV7-9|-
TGTGCCAGCAGCGGATCTGCGGGCATAACCACAGATACGCAGTATTTT
CASSGSAGITTDTQYF
>TRBJ2-7|-|TRBV28|-
TGTGCCAGCCAACAGGGTTACTACGAGCAGTACTTC
CASQQGYYEQYF
>TRBJ2-3|-|TRBV7-2|-
TGTGCCAGCAGCTTCGCGGCCAGCACAGATACGCAGTATTTT
CASSFAASTDTQYF
>TRBJ2-5|-|TRBV28|-
TGTGCCAGCATGGTAGAAACCCAAGAGACCCAGTACTTC
CASMVETQETQYF
>TRBJ2-5|-|TRBV6-5|TRBD2
TGTGCCAGCAGTTATTCGACTAGCGGGAGTGAGACCCAGTACTTC
CASSYSTSGSETQYF
>TRBJ1-6|-|TRBV7-6|TRBD1
TGTGCCAGCAGTCCGGGACAGGAAGGGCCGCCAGATTCACCCCTCCACTTT
CASSPGQEGPPDSPLHF
>TRBJ1-2|-|TRBV6-1|TRBD1
TGTGCCAGCAGTTTCCGACAGGGCGATGGCTACACCTTC
CASSFRQGDGYTF